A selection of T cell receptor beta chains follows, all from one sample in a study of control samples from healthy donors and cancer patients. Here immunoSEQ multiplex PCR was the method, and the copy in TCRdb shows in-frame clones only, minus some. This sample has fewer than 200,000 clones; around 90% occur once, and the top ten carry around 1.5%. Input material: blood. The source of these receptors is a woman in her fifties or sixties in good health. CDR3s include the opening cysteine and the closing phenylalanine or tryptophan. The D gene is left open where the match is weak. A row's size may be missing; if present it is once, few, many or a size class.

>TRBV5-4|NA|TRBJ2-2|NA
TGTGCCAGCAGCTCTGGACACACCGGGGAGCTGTTTTTT
CASSSGHTGELFF
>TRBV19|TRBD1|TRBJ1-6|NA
TGTGCCAGTAGCCCCAGGACAGGGAACAATTCACCCCTCCACTTT
CASSPRTGNNSPLHF
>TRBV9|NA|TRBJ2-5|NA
TGTGCCAGCAGCGTCAATCTCCAAGAGACCCAGTACTTC
CASSVNLQETQYF
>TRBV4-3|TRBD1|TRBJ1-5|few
TGCGCCAGCAGCCAAGGGGTGGGGCAGGGGGCAGTGGGTCAGCCCCAGCATTTT
CASSQGVGQGAVGQPQHF
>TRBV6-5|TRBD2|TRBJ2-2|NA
TGTGCCACCAGCGGGAGGGCCCTGAACACCGGGGAGCTGTTTTTT
CATSGRALNTGELFF
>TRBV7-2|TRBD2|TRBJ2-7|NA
TGTGCCAGCAGCTTTTCGAAGGAGCGGGAGGAGGGATACGAGCAGTACTTC
CASSFSKEREEGYEQYF
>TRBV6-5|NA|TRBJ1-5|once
TGTGCCAGCTGCGAGAGAGGGGGTACCGATCAGCCCCAGCATTTT
CASCERGGTDQPQHF
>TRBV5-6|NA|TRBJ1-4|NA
TGTGCCAGCAGAAGACAGGCAACTAATGAAAAACTGTTTTTT
CASRRQATNEKLFF
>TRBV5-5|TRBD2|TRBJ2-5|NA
TGTGCCAGCAGCTGGGCGGGAGCTGTGGAGACCCAGTACTTC
CASSWAGAVETQYF
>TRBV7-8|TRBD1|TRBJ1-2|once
TGTGCCAGCAGCTCTCCGGGACAGGGTGACTATGGCTACACCTTC
CASSSPGQGDYGYTF
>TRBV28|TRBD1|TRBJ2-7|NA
TGTGCCAGCAGGGAGACAGGGGCGAACTACGAGCAGTACTTC
CASRETGANYEQYF
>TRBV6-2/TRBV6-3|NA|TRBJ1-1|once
TGTGCCAGCAGTTACTCCACAGGACCATCGATGAACACTGAAGCTTTCTTT
CASSYSTGPSMNTEAFF
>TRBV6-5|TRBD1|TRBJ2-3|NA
TGTGCCAGCAGTTACAAGGGACAGGGTCCAGATACGCAGTATTTT
CASSYKGQGPDTQYF
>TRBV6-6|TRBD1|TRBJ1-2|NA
TGTGCCAGCAGTCCCTTCGGCCGGGACAGGGGGGGGTATGGCTACACCTTC
CASSPFGRDRGGYGYTF
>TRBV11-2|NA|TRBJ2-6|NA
TGTGCCAGCGCCCGGCAGCCGAGCTCTGGGGCCAACGTCCTGACTTTC
CASARQPSSGANVLTF
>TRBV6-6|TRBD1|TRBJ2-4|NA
TGTGCCAGCAGTCGTTACCCGGGACAGGGGAGAGACAAAAACATTCAGTACTTC
CASSRYPGQGRDKNIQYF
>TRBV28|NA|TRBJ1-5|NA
TGTGCCAGCAGTACTATAGGGGGTGGCCGGAATCAGCCCCAGCATTTT
CASSTIGGGRNQPQHF
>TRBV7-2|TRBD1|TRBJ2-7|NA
TGTGCCAGCAGCTTAGATGGGACAGGGCCCTACGAGCAGTACTTC
CASSLDGTGPYEQYF
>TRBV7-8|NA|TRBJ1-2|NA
TGTGCCAGCAGCCTGGGACACCCAAAAGGGAACTATGGCTACACCTTC
CASSLGHPKGNYGYTF
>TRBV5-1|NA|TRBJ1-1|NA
TGCGCCAGCAGCTTGAGCGGGGAGAACACTGAAGCTTTCTTT
CASSLSGENTEAFF
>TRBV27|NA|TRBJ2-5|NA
TGTGCCAGCACCAGCATCTCGAAGGTCGGGGAGACCCAGTACTTC
CASTSISKVGETQYF
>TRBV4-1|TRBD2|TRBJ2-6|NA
TGCGCCAGCAGCCAAGAGCGGGGGGCCCTCTCTGGGGCCAACGTCCTGACTTTC
CASSQERGALSGANVLTF
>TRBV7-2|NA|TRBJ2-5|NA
TGTGCCAGCAGCTTATACACAGGCCAAGAGACCCAGTACTTC
CASSLYTGQETQYF
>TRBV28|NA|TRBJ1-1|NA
TGTGCCAGCGGATTACCGGGACGGCAAATGAACACTGAAGCTTTCTTT
CASGLPGRQMNTEAFF
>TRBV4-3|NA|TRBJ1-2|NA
TGCGCCAGCAGCCAAGAGCACAGGGAGCCCTATGGCTACACCTTC
CASSQEHREPYGYTF
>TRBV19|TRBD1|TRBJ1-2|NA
TGTGCCAGTAGTATCAACCCCAGGGGGGGCTACACCTTC
CASSINPRGGYTF
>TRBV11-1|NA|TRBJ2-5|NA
TGTGCCAGCAGCTCACGGGACTCCCAAGAGACCCAGTACTTC
CASSSRDSQETQYF
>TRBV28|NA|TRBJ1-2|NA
TGTGCCATCATGGACGGCTATAACTATGGCTACACCTTT
CAIMDGYNYGYTF
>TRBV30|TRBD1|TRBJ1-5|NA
TGTGCCTGGAGTTACAGGGGTAATCAGCCCCAGCATTTT
CAWSYRGNQPQHF
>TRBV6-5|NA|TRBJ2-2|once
TGTGCCAGCACAACGGCTAACACCGGGGAGCTGTTTTTT
CASTTANTGELFF
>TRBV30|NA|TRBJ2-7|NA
TGTGCCTCACTTACATCGGGACAACCCTACGAGCAGTACTTC
CASLTSGQPYEQYF
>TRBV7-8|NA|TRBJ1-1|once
TGTGCCAGCAGCTTAGGGCAGCAGAACACTGAAGCTTTCTTT
CASSLGQQNTEAFF
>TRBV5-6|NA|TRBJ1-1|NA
TGTGCCAGCAGCCCGGGGACGGAGATAAACACTGAAGCTTTCTTT
CASSPGTEINTEAFF
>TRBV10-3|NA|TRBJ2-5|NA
TGTGCCATCAGTAAGGGACTGGGGATTTTCTTACAAGAGACCCAGTACTTC
CAISKGLGIFLQETQYF
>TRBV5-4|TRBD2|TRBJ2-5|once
TGTGCCAGCAGCTCCCTTATGACTAGCGGGAGGGGAGAGACCCAGTACTTC
CASSSLMTSGRGETQYF
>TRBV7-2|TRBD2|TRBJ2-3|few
TGTGCCAGCAGCTTAGCGAACCGGGGGGGCCCAGATACGCAGTATTTT
CASSLANRGGPDTQYF
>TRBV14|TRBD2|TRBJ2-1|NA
TGTGCCAGCAGCCCTTTTGGCGGGGGGGCCGTGGGTGATGAGCAGTTCTTC
CASSPFGGGAVGDEQFF